This T cell receptor (beta chain) was sequenced in a study of technical replicates of blood from several donors. Data came from immunoSEQ multiplex PCR; TCRdb stores just in-frame clones and leaves some out. Of 55,000 to 60,000 clones in the sample, around 93% were seen once. Germline V gene lookup returns CDR1 GTSNPN and CDR2 SVGIG (reference sequence). V lost 1 base and J lost 7; bases outside the gene matches: 9. This CDR3 contains 15 residues. The gene calls are TRBV30 and TRBJ2-1; 8 bases line up with TRBD2. The receptor was derived from a human donor in good health. Some clones in this sample may be carry-over from other donors' samples. Sequencing input: PBMCs. CDR3 sequence reads: CAWSGGPGGENEQFF. In DNA, the CDR3 is TGTGCCTGGAGTGGAGGCCCGGGAGGGGAGAATGAGCAGTTCTTC. The complete variable domain, with remaining parts taken from reference TRBV30 and TRBJ2-1, reads SQTIHQWPATLVQPVGSPLSLECTVEGTSNPNLYWYRQAAGRGLQLLFYSVGIGQISSEVPQNLSASRPQDRQFILSSKKLLLSDSGFYLCAWSGGPGGENEQFFGPGTRLTVL.